Listed below are T cell receptor beta chains from one sample, sequenced in a study of cytomegalovirus exposure and HLA in healthy donors. TCRdb keeps only in-frame clones here, not all; method: immunoSEQ multiplex PCR. The table has around 150,000 clones, approximately 61% seen once; the top ten hold 2% to 2.5%. The material sequenced was PBMCs. All receptors come from a woman in her 40s in good health and CMV-seronegative. CDR3s include the opening cysteine and the closing phenylalanine or tryptophan. The D gene is left open where the match is weak. Some rows mark clone size as missing; the rest say once, few, many or name a class of expanded clone.

TRBV19	TRBJ1-6	17	TRBD1	.	CASSIPSRDSYNSPLHF	TGTGCCAGTAGTATCCCCTCCCGGGACAGCTATAATTCACCCCTCCACTTT
TRBV27	TRBJ1-2	13	TRBD1	.	CASSGGQAGGYTF	TGTGCCAGCAGTGGAGGACAGGCGGGGGGCTACACCTTC
TRBV6-6	TRBJ2-4	16	.	.	CASSGGRSFQANIQYF	TGTGCCAGCAGTGGGGGGAGGAGTTTTCAGGCGAACATTCAGTACTTC
TRBV5-1	TRBJ2-7	14	.	.	CASSLQESSYEQYF	TGCGCCAGCAGCTTGCAAGAGAGCTCCTACGAGCAGTACTTC
TRBV27	TRBJ1-6	16	.	few	CASSFQQAPITSPLHF	TGTGCCAGCAGTTTTCAACAGGCCCCCATCACTTCACCCCTCCACTTT
TRBV18	TRBJ2-7	13	.	once	CASSPHRDYEQYF	TGTGCCAGCTCACCCCACAGGGACTACGAGCAGTACTTC
TRBV7-2	TRBJ2-5	14	.	.	CASSLTGMGETQYF	TGTGCCAGCAGCTTAACGGGAATGGGGGAGACCCAGTACTTC
TRBV11-2	TRBJ1-2	15	.	.	CASSLDQGTPRGYTF	TGTGCCAGCAGCTTAGATCAGGGGACACCTCGAGGCTACACCTTC
TRBV6-4	TRBJ2-3	15	TRBD2	.	CASSEGSGDTDTQYF	TGTGCCAGCAGTGAGGGAAGCGGGGACACAGATACGCAGTATTTT
TRBV9	TRBJ2-3	16	.	few	CASSVDAASSTDTQYF	TGTGCCAGCAGCGTAGATGCGGCTAGCAGCACAGATACGCAGTATTTT
TRBV7-2	TRBJ1-1	14	TRBD1	.	CASSFDRGDTEAFF	TGTGCCAGCAGCTTTGACAGGGGGGACACTGAAGCTTTCTTT
TRBV2	TRBJ1-1	14	.	.	CASSVAVPNTEAFF	TGTGCCAGCAGTGTGGCGGTCCCGAACACTGAAGCTTTCTTT
TRBV2	TRBJ2-7	13	.	.	CASSPTEDYEQYF	TGTGCCAGCAGTCCGACAGAGGACTACGAGCAGTACTTC
TRBV5-4	TRBJ1-1	15	TRBD1	.	CASRNPGQGAREAFF	TGTGCCAGCAGAAACCCGGGACAGGGGGCGAGGGAAGCTTTCTTT
TRBV28	TRBJ1-2	15	.	.	CASSGLFYFNYGYTF	TGTGCCAGCAGCGGACTGTTCTACTTTAACTATGGCTACACCTTC
TRBV19	TRBJ1-5	14	TRBD1	.	CASNGQGSNQPQHF	TGTGCCAGTAACGGACAGGGTAGCAATCAGCCCCAGCATTTT
TRBV19	TRBJ2-7	15	TRBD1	few	CASSILAGGSYEQYF	TGTGCCAGTAGTATCCTGGCAGGGGGCTCCTACGAGCAGTACTTC
TRBV6-5	TRBJ2-5	14	.	.	CASSLSTSGKTQYF	TGTGCCAGCAGTCTTTCGACTAGTGGGAAGACCCAGTACTTC
TRBV5-1	TRBJ2-5	16	.	few	CASSSTGRKLEETQYF	TGCGCCAGCAGCTCTACGGGGAGAAAACTTGAGGAGACCCAGTACTTC
TRBV5-1	TRBJ1-1	15	.	few	CASSLLIRGDTEAFF	TGCGCCAGCAGCTTGCTTATACGGGGGGACACTGAAGCTTTCTTT
TRBV18	TRBJ2-5	14	.	.	CASSSTVFEETQYF	TGTGCCAGCTCATCGACAGTTTTTGAAGAGACCCAGTACTTC
TRBV28	TRBJ1-5	17	TRBD1	few	CASSLEGQVTGNQPQHF	TGTGCCAGCAGTTTAGAGGGACAGGTGACCGGCAATCAGCCCCAGCATTTT
TRBV7-2	TRBJ1-4	14	.	.	CASSSTGYNEKLFF	TGTGCCAGCAGCTCGACAGGTTATAATGAAAAACTGTTTTTT
TRBV4-2	TRBJ2-3	16	.	.	CASSQRLGGAVDTQYF	TGTGCCAGCAGCCAAAGGTTGGGGGGGGCCGTAGATACGCAGTATTTT
TRBV20-1	TRBJ1-1	11	.	.	CSVKSAVEAFF	TGCAGTGTTAAGTCAGCGGTTGAGGCTTTCTTT
TRBV6-1	TRBJ2-7	13	.	.	CASSEAGGQQQYF	TGTGCCAGCAGTGAAGCGGGGGGGCAACAGCAGTACTTC
TRBV2	TRBJ2-1	15	TRBD2	once	CASSPGRGSYNEQFF	TGTGCCAGCAGCCCCGGGCGGGGGTCCTACAATGAGCAGTTCTTC
TRBV19	TRBJ2-7	16	.	.	CASSRRPTASSYEQYF	TGTGCCAGTAGTAGACGACCGACAGCAAGCTCCTACGAGCAGTACTTC
TRBV28	TRBJ2-6	18	.	.	CASSVRVGGSTGANVLTF	TGTGCCAGCAGCGTCCGGGTGGGGGGATCGACAGGGGCCAACGTCCTGACTTTC
TRBV30	TRBJ1-6	18	.	once	CAWSPGRRLRSDNSPLHF	TGTGCCTGGAGCCCCGGGAGAAGATTGAGGTCAGATAATTCACCCCTCCACTTT
TRBV5-5	TRBJ1-3	15	.	once	CASSFPKDSESTIYF	TGTGCCAGCAGCTTCCCTAAGGACAGTGAAAGCACCATATATTTT
TRBV20-1	TRBJ1-2	10	.	.	CSAGTGSYTF	TGCAGTGCTGGAACCGGGAGCTACACCTTC